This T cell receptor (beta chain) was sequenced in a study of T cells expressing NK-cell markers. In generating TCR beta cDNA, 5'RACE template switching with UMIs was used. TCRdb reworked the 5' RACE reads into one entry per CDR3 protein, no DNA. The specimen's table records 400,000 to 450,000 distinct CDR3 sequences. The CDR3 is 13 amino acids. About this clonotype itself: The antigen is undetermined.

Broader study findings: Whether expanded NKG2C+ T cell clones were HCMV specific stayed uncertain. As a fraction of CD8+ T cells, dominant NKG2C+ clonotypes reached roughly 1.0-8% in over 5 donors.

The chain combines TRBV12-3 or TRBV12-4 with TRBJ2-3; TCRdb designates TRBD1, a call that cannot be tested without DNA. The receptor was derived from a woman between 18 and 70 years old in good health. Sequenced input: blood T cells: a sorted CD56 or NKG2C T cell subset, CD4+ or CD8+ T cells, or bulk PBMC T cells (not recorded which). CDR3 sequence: CASSPRQGDTQYF.